This TCR beta chain was captured by sequencing in a study of preoperative IRX-2 immunotherapy in early breast cancer. As for treatment: preoperative locoregional IRX-2 cytokine immunotherapy. A few counts support this clone. The V and J ends lost 6 bases and 5 bases, in that order; junction bases with no gene match: 7. Germline V gene lookup returns CDR1 LNHDA and CDR2 SQIVND (reference sequence). CDR3 length: 14 residues. TCRdb keeps only in-frame clones here, not all; method: immunoSEQ multiplex PCR. Among some 2,000 clones listed, about 81% were seen once. V is TRBV19 and J is TRBJ2-3; 8 bases fit TRBD2. This clonotype was obtained from a human donor with breast cancer. The specimen comprised tumor tissue, sampled before IRX-2 immunotherapy. CDR3 sequence reads: CASRRAGVVDTQYF. CDR3 sequence (DNA): TGTGCCAGTAGGCGAGCGGGAGTAGTAGATACGCAGTATTTT.